One and the same sample provided the 7 T cell receptor beta chains below, sequenced in a study of blood T cell repertoires in COVID-19. Assay used: immunoSEQ multiplex PCR; TCRdb lists only in-frame clones, some missing. This table holds hundreds of thousands of clones, around 88% found once. The sequenced material came from peripheral blood. The source is a woman aged 30 to 39 who had recovered from COVID-19.

A single count supports this clone. This chain joins TRBV18 and TRBJ2-6; the D is unclear. The length of the CDR3 is 14 residues. V was cut by 5 bases and J by 3 bases, with 8 bases left in between. CDR1 and CDR2 (germline): KGHSH, LQKENI. Here the CDR3 DNA reads TGTGCCAGCTCAGCCGAGAATGGGGCCAACGTCCTGACTTTC. It is translated as CASSAENGANVLTF.

The chain has TRBV27 and TRBJ1-3; no clear D. The CDR3 runs to 16 residues. The germline gives CDR1 MNHEY, CDR2 SMNVEV (reference sequence). Between the trimmed V and J ends, which lost 5 bases and 0 bases, there was a span of 14 bases. The CDR3 spells CASSPGGVASGNTIYF. CDR3 coding DNA: TGTGCCAGCAGTCCGGGAGGAGTCGCCTCTGGAAACACCATATATTTT.

The gene calls are TRBV5-1 and TRBJ2-3, with D perhaps TRBD1 (5 bases). The CDR3 totals 13 residues. V shed 3 bases and J shed 5 bases, with 10 bases lying between them. Germline lookup yields CDR1 SGHRS and CDR2 YFSETQ. The CDR3 protein is CASSSTGIDTQYF. The DNA of the CDR3 is TGCGCCAGCAGCTCTACAGGAATAGATACGCAGTATTTT.

The V and J genes are TRBV4-3 and TRBJ1-1; maybe TRBD1 (6 bases). Trimming took 3 bases from V and 0 from J, leaving 17 bases between them. This CDR3 has 17 residues. From germline, CDR1 is LGHNA and CDR2 YSLEER. CDR3 DNA sequence: TGCGCCAGCAGCCACCCCCCTGGACAGTTCATGAACACTGAAGCTTTCTTT. Protein sequence: CASSHPPGQFMNTEAFF.

The chain has TRBV7-2 and TRBJ2-5; TRBD1 matches at 10 bases. The ends lost 5 bases at V and 2 bases at J; junction bases unmatched: 5. Germline loops: CDR1 SGHTA, CDR2 FQGNSA. CDR3 length: 15 residues. The CDR3 region has the DNA TGTGCCAGCAGCCGGGACAGGGGCCAACAAGAGACCCAGTACTTC. It translates to CASSRDRGQQETQYF.

The V and J genes are TRBV28 and TRBJ2-1, with 14 nucleotides matching TRBD2. CDR1 is MDHEN and CDR2 is SYDVKM in the germline V gene. CDR3 size: 15 residues. V dropped 6 bases and J dropped 5; count of bases not matched to a gene: 3. As DNA, the CDR3 is TGTGCCAGCAGCCGGACTAGCGGGAGGAACAATGAGCAGTTCTTC. This gives the protein CASSRTSGRNNEQFF.

This chain joins TRBV29-1 and TRBJ2-3, with D possibly being TRBD1 (5 bases). V lost 4 bases and J 3 bases, leaving 11 bases between the germline ends. The CDR3 consists of 13 residues. Germline V gene lookup returns CDR1 SQVTM and CDR2 ANQGSEA. The CDR3 loop reads CSVAGLGTDTQYF. In DNA, the CDR3 is TGCAGCGTTGCAGGGCTTGGTACAGATACGCAGTATTTT.